The 32 T cell receptor beta chains given below trace back to one sample, sequenced in a study of T cell responses to AZD1222 COVID-19 vaccine. TCRdb keeps only in-frame clones here, not all; method: immunoSEQ multiplex PCR. Of 140,000 to 150,000 clones in the sample, about 90% were seen once. The specimen was peripheral blood, collected 28 days after the second AZD1222 dose. These receptors originate from an adult who received the AZD1222 COVID-19 vaccine.

The rearrangement uses TRBV5-4 and TRBJ1-3, with D perhaps TRBD1 (5 bases). CDR1 is SGHNT and CDR2 is YYREEE in the germline V gene (reference sequence). V lost 0 bases and J 0 bases, leaving 7 bases between the germline ends. The CDR3 has 15 residues. Written as DNA, the CDR3 is TGTGCCAGCAGCTTGGCAGGGCTCTCTGGAAACACCATATATTTT. Translation: CASSLAGLSGNTIYF.

This chain connects TRBV2 to TRBJ1-3, with D possibly matching TRBD1 (5 bases). V was shortened by 4 bases and J by 7 bases, with 26 bases between the two germline ends. This CDR3 contains 18 residues. Germline V CDR1 and CDR2: SNHLY, FYNNEI. DNA for the CDR3: TGTGCCAGCAGTGGGGCGAGTTTCGGGGGAAACGGAGTGAACACCATATATTTT. It specifies CASSGASFGGNGVNTIYF.

This CDR3 is CASRDPGQGNTIYF. Here the CDR3 DNA reads TGTGCCAGCAGAGACCCGGGACAAGGAAACACCATATATTTT. V gene TRBV7-2 combines with J gene TRBJ1-3, with a weak D call TRBD1 (6 bases). Germline loops: CDR1 SGHTA, CDR2 FQGNSA. There are 14 residues in the CDR3. V lost 6 bases and J lost 4, with 13 bases in between.

The chain combines TRBV4-3 with TRBJ1-5, with D unresolved. The CDR3 covers 16 residues. Germline assignment: CDR1 LGHNA and CDR2 YSLEER. Trimming cost V 1 base and J 5 bases, with 15 bases left between them. CDR3 in DNA: TGCGCCAGCAGCCAAGGTCGAATGGGAGGCCATCAGCCCCAGCATTTT. Translated, it gives CASSQGRMGGHQPQHF.

The chain has TRBV4-3 and TRBJ2-4; D is uncertain. This CDR3 is 15 amino acids long. Germline CDR1 is LGHNA and CDR2 is YSLEER. Trimming shortened V by 0 bases and J by 5 bases, and 11 bases separated the two germline ends. CDR3: CASSQDLRGENIQYF. The CDR3 region has the DNA TGCGCCAGCAGCCAAGATTTACGCGGCGAAAACATTCAGTACTTC.

This chain links TRBV19 with TRBJ2-5, with a tentative D call TRBD1 (6 bases). The CDR3 loop spans 14 amino acids. V was shortened by 3 bases and J by 5 bases, with 13 bases between the two germline ends. Germline-derived CDR1 and CDR2 are LNHDA and SQIVND (reference sequence). CDR3: CASSMLGGSETQYF. The CDR3 DNA sequence: TGTGCCAGTAGTATGTTAGGGGGATCGGAGACCCAGTACTTC.

The chain recombines TRBV6-5 with TRBJ2-1; 14 nucleotides agree with TRBD2. Unmatched junction bases numbered 1, after V lost 6 bases and J lost 3 bases. CDR3 length: 15 residues. CDR1 and CDR2 (germline): MNHEY, SVGAGI. The CDR3 spells CASSGLAGGYNEQFF. The CDR3 DNA reads as TGTGCCAGCAGCGGACTAGCGGGAGGCTACAATGAGCAGTTCTTC.

The CDR3 is CASSWGQDNEKLFF. In nucleotides, the CDR3 is TGTGCCAGCAGCTGGGGACAAGATAATGAAAAACTGTTTTTT. The V gene is TRBV5-4, the J gene TRBJ1-4; possible D gene TRBD1, 6 bases. Trimming removed 3 bases from V and 4 bases from J, with 10 bases in between. The CDR3 consists of 14 residues. Germline V gene data show CDR1 as SGHNT and CDR2 as YYREEE (reference sequence).

The chain uses TRBV9 and TRBJ2-2; D gene unclear. V gave up 4 bases and J gave up 4 bases, with 8 bases separating them. Germline assignment: CDR1 SGDLS and CDR2 YYNGEE. CDR3 length equals 13 residues. CDR3 sequence (DNA): TGTGCCAGCAGCCCGGCGATCACCGGGGAGCTGTTTTTT. Its protein is CASSPAITGELFF.

The chain has TRBV4-2 and TRBJ2-7; 10 bases align to TRBD2. Germline V gene data show CDR1 as LGHNA and CDR2 as YNFKEQ. V gave up 4 bases and J gave up 7 bases; unmatched junction bases: 7. The CDR3 sequence is 14 residues long. The CDR3 is CASSRTGLADEQYF. The CDR3 DNA is TGTGCCAGCAGCCGAACCGGACTAGCGGATGAGCAGTACTTC.

The V gene is TRBV25-1, the J gene TRBJ2-1; D not resolved. Germline assignment: CDR1 MGHDK and CDR2 SYGVNS. CDR3 size: 13 residues. V was clipped by 1 base and J by 6 bases, with 7 bases between them. As DNA, the CDR3 is TGTGCCAGCAGTGAATTTCAGTCCAATGAGCAGTTCTTC. It yields the protein CASSEFQSNEQFF.

The genes are TRBV5-1 and TRBJ2-7, with D perhaps matching TRBD1 or TRBD2 (5 bases each). In germline, CDR1 is SGHRS, CDR2 YFSETQ. V dropped 0 bases and J dropped 0 bases, with 10 bases sitting between them. The CDR3 is 15 amino acids. For the CDR3, the DNA is TGCGCCAGCAGCTTGGTTCCAGGGAGCTCCTACGAGCAGTACTTC. Encoded protein: CASSLVPGSSYEQYF.

This chain uses TRBV2 with TRBJ1-3; tentative D call: TRBD1 (5 bases). CDR1 and CDR2 (germline): SNHLY, FYNNEI. The CDR3 sequence is 14 residues long. V was clipped by 6 bases and J by 0 bases, with 9 bases between them. The CDR3, as DNA: TGTGCCAGCAGGGACACCTTCTCTGGAAACACCATATATTTT. It encodes CASRDTFSGNTIYF.

V is TRBV3-1 (or the pseudogene TRBV3-2) and J is TRBJ2-3; TRBD2 matches at 14 bases. The CDR3 is made up of 18 amino acids. V dropped 4 bases and J dropped 2; count of bases not matched to a gene: 8. Germline V gene lookup returns CDR1 LGHDT and CDR2 YNNKEL (reference sequence). CDR3 amino acids: CASSPGTSGSSYTDTQYF. DNA for the CDR3: TGTGCCAGCAGCCCCGGGACTAGCGGGAGCTCCTACACAGATACGCAGTATTTT.

The chain joins TRBV5-1 to TRBJ1-1; 9 bases are a match to TRBD1. CDR3 length: 14 residues. Per germline, CDR1 SGHRS and CDR2 YFSETQ. The V and J ends lost 4 bases and 1 base, in that order; junction bases with no gene match: 2. The CDR3 DNA follows: TGCGCCAGCAGCGGGGACAGGGAGAACACTGAAGCTTTCTTT. Its translation is CASSGDRENTEAFF. Variable domain in full (rest from reference TRBV5-1 and TRBJ1-1): KAGVTQTPRYLIKTRGQQVTLSCSPISGHRSVSWYQQTPGQGLQFLFEYFSETQRNKGNFPGRFSGRQFSNSRSEMNVSTLELGDSALYLCASSGDRENTEAFFGQGTRLTVV.

The rearrangement uses TRBV4-3 and TRBJ1-5; D call uncertain. The CDR3 is 13 amino acids. The germline V gene encodes CDR1 LGHNA and CDR2 YSLEER. Trimming cost V 8 bases and J 3 bases, with 11 bases left between them. For the CDR3, the DNA is TGCGCCAGCGCAGAGGGAGTCAATCAGCCCCAGCATTTT. Translated, it gives CASAEGVNQPQHF.

This chain uses TRBV28 with TRBJ2-7; 7 nucleotides align to TRBD1. CDR1 and CDR2 (germline): MDHEN, SYDVKM. The CDR3 runs to 14 residues. V shed 3 bases and J 6 bases; nucleotides not matched to a gene: 8. CDR3 amino acids: CASSFPGTASEQYF. In nucleotides, the CDR3 is TGTGCCAGCAGTTTTCCCGGGACAGCCAGCGAGCAGTACTTC.

This clone was seen just once. The rearrangement links TRBV19 to TRBJ1-2; TRBD1 agrees at 9 bases. Germline V gene data show CDR1 as LNHDA and CDR2 as SQIVND (reference sequence). J was trimmed by 8 bases and V by 6 bases; bases with no gene match: 19. The CDR3 contains 17 residues. Here the CDR3 reads CASSISSGTGRYNGYTF. DNA for the CDR3: TGTGCCAGTAGCATCAGTAGTGGGACAGGGCGGTATAACGGCTACACCTTC.

The chain recombines TRBV24-1 with TRBJ2-3, with 8 positions matching TRBD2. Germline lookup yields CDR1 KGHDR and CDR2 SFDVKD. V shed 11 bases and J 4 bases; nucleotides not matched to a gene: 7. The CDR3 length is 13 residues. The CDR3 loop reads CASRTGGSDTQYF. Here the CDR3 DNA reads TGTGCCAGCAGAACGGGGGGGTCAGATACGCAGTATTTT.

The rearrangement joins TRBV5-6 to TRBJ1-5; D not resolved. Between the trimmed V and J ends, which lost 0 bases and 4 bases, there was a span of 11 bases. Germline V gene data show CDR1 as SGHDT and CDR2 as YYEEEE. The CDR3 covers 15 residues. This CDR3 reads CASSLGARSNQPQHF. For the CDR3, the DNA is TGTGCCAGCAGCTTGGGAGCCAGGTCTAATCAGCCCCAGCATTTT.

This clone was seen a single time. The CDR3 nucleotides are TGTGCCAGCTCTGGAAATGAGGGGGACACTGAAGCTTTCTTT. Amino acids: CASSGNEGDTEAFF. The chain employs TRBV18 and TRBJ1-1; D is perhaps TRBD1 (6 bases). Per the germline V gene, CDR1 is KGHSH and CDR2 is LQKENI. Trimming left V 6 bases short and J 3 bases short, with 14 bases between. The CDR3 has 14 amino acids. Based on the CDR3 plus reference TRBV18 and TRBJ1-1, the full variable domain is NAGVMQNPRHLVRRRGQEARLRCSPMKGHSHVYWYRQLPEEGLKFMVYLQKENIIDESGMPKERFSAEFPKEGPSILRIQQVVRGDSAAYFCASSGNEGDTEAFFGQGTRLTVV.

V is TRBV25-1 and J is TRBJ2-5; TRBD1 is a possible D gene (5 bases). The CDR3 contains 14 residues. The germline V and J ends were trimmed by 3 bases and 1 base, with 9 bases remaining between them. Germline CDR1 is MGHDK and CDR2 is SYGVNS. Written as DNA, the CDR3 is TGTGCCAGCAGTGAGGCAGGGTCCCAAGAGACCCAGTACTTC. Its translation is CASSEAGSQETQYF.

This clone was seen a single time. This chain connects TRBV11-1 to TRBJ2-7; D remains unclear. Between the trimmed V and J ends, which lost 2 bases and 7 bases, there was a span of 9 bases. This CDR3 comprises 12 residues. Germline CDR1 reads SGHAT; CDR2 reads FQDESV (reference sequence). The CDR3 DNA follows: TGTGCCAGCAGCTTAACCGCCGGAGAGCAGTACTTC. Protein sequence: CASSLTAGEQYF.

The V gene is TRBV6-5, the J gene TRBJ1-2, with TRBD1 identical over 9 bases. The junction had 5 bases not matched to a gene; V was cut back by 8 bases and J by 7 bases. CDR3 length equals 12 residues. CDR1 and CDR2 from the germline V gene are MNHEY and SVGAGI. The CDR3 DNA reads as TGTGCCAGCGGCCCGGGACAGGGTGGCTACACCTTC. Protein: CASGPGQGGYTF.

This chain links TRBV6-1 with TRBJ1-5, with no clear D. V was pared by 4 bases and J by 0 bases, with 13 bases between. The CDR3 runs 16 residues. Germline CDR1 reads MNHNS; CDR2 reads SASEGT. The CDR3 DNA reads TGTGCCAGCAGTGTAGTCGGCATTTATAGCAATCAGCCCCAGCATTTT. Its translation is CASSVVGIYSNQPQHF.

The chain has TRBV6-6 and TRBJ1-1; no clear D. Germline loops: CDR1 MNHNY, CDR2 SVGAGI (reference sequence). This CDR3 has 12 residues. V lost 8 bases to trimming and J lost 0 bases, with 7 bases between them. DNA for the CDR3: TGTGCCAGCTTTACGGTGAACACTGAAGCTTTCTTT. It is translated as CASFTVNTEAFF.

Only one count was recorded for this clone. This chain links TRBV18 with TRBJ2-2, with 9 nucleotides matching TRBD1. The CDR3 has 16 residues. CDR1 is KGHSH and CDR2 is LQKENI in the germline V gene. Germline trimming cut 1 base from V and 4 bases from J; bases unmatched to any gene: 4. The CDR3 sequence is CASSPRQGQGTGELFF. The CDR3 nucleotides read TGTGCCAGCTCACCACGGCAGGGACAGGGCACCGGGGAGCTGTTTTTT.

The gene calls are TRBV30 and TRBJ2-3, with D perhaps TRBD2 (7 bases). The CDR3 has 18 residues. The germline V gene has CDR1 GTSNPN and CDR2 SVGIG (reference sequence). V lost 2 bases and J lost 4, with 25 bases in between. The CDR3 sequence: CAWSFWRRQGGVADTQYF. In DNA, the CDR3 is TGTGCCTGGAGTTTTTGGCGTAGACAAGGGGGGGTGGCAGATACGCAGTATTTT.

The count of this clone is one. The chain carries TRBV5-4 and TRBJ2-2; no definite D call. The germline gives CDR1 SGHNT, CDR2 YYREEE (reference sequence). V shed 4 bases and J shed 0 bases, with 7 bases lying between them. The CDR3 totals 14 residues. The CDR3 here is CASSNGANTGELFF. CDR3 bases: TGTGCCAGCAGCAATGGGGCGAACACCGGGGAGCTGTTTTTT.

The rearrangement uses TRBV7-2 and TRBJ2-7; 7 nucleotides align to TRBD2. CDR1 and CDR2 (germline): SGHTA, FQGNSA. V was pared by 1 base and J by 2 bases, with 2 bases of the junction left unmatched. The CDR3 contains 14 residues. CDR3 nucleotides: TGTGCCAGCAGCTTAGGGGCGGGGGCCTACGAGCAGTACTTC. It yields the protein CASSLGAGAYEQYF.

The chain couples TRBV4-1 to TRBJ2-7; TRBD1 matches 9 bases. The CDR3 covers 14 residues. From germline, CDR1 is MGHRA and CDR2 YSYEKL. V lost 1 base, J lost 7 bases, and 5 bases stayed unmatched. CDR3 bases: TGCGCCAGCAGCCAAGGGGACAGGGTTCGGGAGCAGTACTTC. It encodes CASSQGDRVREQYF.

The chain recombines TRBV6-5 with TRBJ2-3; a possible D gene is TRBD2 (7 bases). Per the germline V gene, CDR1 is MNHEY and CDR2 is SVGAGI. Trimming removed 7 bases from V and 1 base from J, with 15 bases in between. The CDR3 has 15 residues. The chain's CDR3 is CASINGGRGTDTQYF. The CDR3, as DNA: TGTGCCAGCATCAACGGGGGGCGCGGCACAGATACGCAGTATTTT.